This T cell receptor beta chain emerged from a study of identifying expanded T cells in peripheral blood (dated by TCRdb to the late 2010s). About the study as a whole: Technical replicates were generated by sequencing separate aliquots of the same genomic DNA pool, with four replicates compared pairwise.

Deletion took 1 base off V and 6 bases off J, with a span of 6 bases between the germline ends. The germline V gene provides CDR1 SGHRS and CDR2 YFSETQ. The CDR3 measures 12 amino acids from cysteine to phenylalanine. Left in the record is the CDR3 DNA by itself, 36 bases read in frame from the first base. Comments on this clone: What this receptor recognizes is not known. It has no much larger one-base neighbor in the sample; base qualities were not kept.

During the collection period, no infections or other immune events were recorded for the healthy donors. Healthy-donor blood repertoires served as a training cohort to calibrate time-dependent variance in a beta-binomial model of T-cell clone differential abundance. The training cohort included approximately 10 healthy donors, of whom 3 were female and 7 were male. The donors were between roughly 25 and 70 years old, with an average age of roughly 40 years. Whole blood, obtained from a commercial supplier, was collected from each healthy donor at three time points spaced two weeks apart. For immunosequencing, genomic DNA was extracted from unsorted whole blood. Study-wide conclusions, independent of this receptor: The authors expected that over much longer intervals, such as months to years, biological variance in healthy repertoires might increase even further. Across all healthy-donor time intervals, the beta-binomial model significantly lowered both the number of clones called differentially abundant and the false-positive rate. Between technical replicates the binomial model flagged approximately 1.1 differentially abundant clones, whereas over roughly 2 weeks the binomial model flagged about 15 and over about four weeks approximately 20. Across all healthy donors, variance in clone template counts between approximately two-week samples was found to increase significantly with total template count.

TCRbeta CDR3 regions were profiled by bias-controlled multiplex PCR amplification of genomic DNA with the immunoSEQ Assay. For the original study's pipeline: To quantify the absolute abundance of each unique TCRbeta CDR3 region, the sequences were collapsed and filtered. Two models were used to test differential abundance: a binomial model (Fisher-equivalent) and a beta-binomial model that adds time-dependent variance fitted from healthy donors. Clones with fewer than 5 combined templates were excluded, and clones with Benjamini-Hochberg FDR below 0.01 were called differentially abundant. In the beta-binomial model, variance was expressed as a function of the total template count across the two samples, in the form v = (b*log(k)+a)^2. TCRdb provides this immuneACCESS table in a form limited to in-frame rearrangements. Some clones are lacking; in checked studies, under half of them reflect an unresolved V gene, and why the rest are absent is not known. V and J calls and clone size come straight from that table; D and trimming were deduced from the DNA. The sample data list under 100,000 clones, and approximately 81% of these were observed just once. Roughly 4.1% of the sample rests with the top ten.

This clonotype was obtained from a person aged 18 to 75 in good health. The sequencing sample was made of blood. The rearrangement combines TRBV5-1 with TRBJ2-3; TRBD2 could be the D gene, as 5 bases match. The DNA reads as follows: TGCGCCAGCAGCTTGCGGAGGGATACGCAGTATTTT. This translates into CASSLRRDTQYF.